This section outlines one T cell receptor beta chain sequence together with its context. Its antigen is as yet unknown. This entry comes from a study of identical twins. Germline-derived CDR1 and CDR2 are MNHEY and SMNVEV (reference sequence). Trimming took 4 bases from V and 8 from J, leaving 14 bases between them. The CDR3 length is 13 residues. General study findings and limits: An excess of low generation probability was shown by twin-shared out-of-frame alpha sequences. There is a chance that invariant MAIT and iNKT cells partially muddied zero-insertion analyses.

A universal primer site was added by template switching, and unique molecular identifiers were carried by the cDNA. TCRdb analysed the 5' RACE reads with MiXCR anew, one entry per CDR3 protein. The sample lists roughly 1.6 million distinct CDR3 sequences; around a third were seen once. In every case, the donor was a healthy Caucasian. V is TRBV27 and J is TRBJ1-2, with D tentatively TRBD1 (6 bases). What was sequenced was cord blood. The TCR sequence derives from a newborn girl in good health. CDR3 coding DNA: TGTGCCAGCAGTTGGGCAGGGGCTAGGGGCTACACCTTC. Its protein product is CASSWAGARGYTF.